This TCR beta chain derives from a study of CD4 T cell repertoires in COVID-19. Trimming shortened V by 0 bases and J by 0 bases, and 12 bases separated the two germline ends. The CDR3 covers 17 residues. Germline CDR1 is WNHNN and CDR2 is SYGVQD (reference sequence). Assay: immunoSEQ multiplex PCR; the TCRdb copy retains only in-frame clones and omits some. The sample holds some 71,000 clones, 83% seen once. The sequences come from CD4+ T cells from peripheral blood, collected after recovery from COVID-19. The TCR originated in a human donor who had COVID-19. The J gene is TRBJ2-1, the V gene TRBV10-1; the D gene is possibly TRBD1 (6 bases). In DNA form, the CDR3 reads TGCGCCAGCAGTGAGTCGATCCAGGGGAGCTCCTACAATGAGCAGTTCTTC. Translation: CASSESIQGSSYNEQFF.